These 27 T cell receptor beta chains share one sample of origin, sequenced in a study of PD-1 blockade in mismatch repair-deficient tumors. Repertoires were generated with immunoSEQ multiplex PCR, while TCRdb's copy carries only in-frame clones and drops some. The sample carries roughly 80,000 clones, about 84% recorded once. Here the sequenced sample was peripheral blood, taken 12 weeks after starting pembrolizumab. The source is an adult with mismatch repair-deficient cancer.

The chain has TRBV4-1 and TRBJ2-5, with 9 bases that match TRBD1. The CDR3 sequence is 17 residues long. J was trimmed by 7 bases and V by 1 base; bases with no gene match: 13. Germline CDR1 is MGHRA and CDR2 is YSYEKL. CDR3 in amino acids: CASSQGDVGRQGGTQYF. CDR3 nucleotides: TGCGCCAGCAGCCAAGGTGATGTTGGGCGACAGGGGGGGACCCAGTACTTC.

V usage is TRBV4-2 and J usage is TRBJ2-5, with 12 bases lining up with TRBD2. The junction had 11 bases not matched to a gene; V was cut back by 4 bases and J by 5 bases. Germline-derived CDR1 and CDR2 are LGHNA and YNFKEQ. CDR3 length: 17 residues. CDR3 sequence (DNA): TGTGCCAGCAGCCCGGCGGTCCTAGCGGGAGGGGCGGAGACCCAGTACTTC. It codes for CASSPAVLAGGAETQYF.

The J gene is TRBJ1-1, the V gene TRBV29-1; a possible D gene is TRBD1 (6 bases). The CDR3 loop spans 17 amino acids. Germline CDR1 is SQVTM and CDR2 is ANQGSEA. V lost 6 bases to trimming and J lost 1 base, with 24 bases between them. CDR3 loop: CSVGGSKDRSSNTEAFF. CDR3 DNA sequence: TGCAGCGTCGGGGGGTCTAAGGACAGATCATCGAACACTGAAGCTTTCTTT.

V and J are TRBV19 and TRBJ2-2, with D possibly TRBD2 on 5 matching bases. Germline loops: CDR1 LNHDA, CDR2 SQIVND (reference sequence). The CDR3 is 15 residues long. Trimming shortened V by 6 bases and J by 2 bases, and 13 bases separated the two germline ends. The CDR3 loop reads CASRDPGSNTGELFF. As DNA, the CDR3 is TGTGCCAGTAGGGATCCGGGATCCAACACCGGGGAGCTGTTTTTT.

The rearrangement links TRBV27 to TRBJ2-1; D remains ambiguous. The germline V and J ends were trimmed by 1 base and 0 bases, with 4 bases remaining between them. Germline values: CDR1 MNHEY, CDR2 SMNVEV (reference sequence). The CDR3 has 14 amino acids. The chain's CDR3 is CASSLYGSYNEQFF. The CDR3 nucleotides read TGTGCCAGCAGTTTATACGGCTCCTACAATGAGCAGTTCTTC.

The chain is built from TRBV18 and TRBJ2-3; no firm D call. The CDR3 runs 13 residues. The V and J ends lost 5 bases and 3 bases respectively, with 9 bases between them. The germline gives CDR1 KGHSH, CDR2 LQKENI. The CDR3 spells CASSSLRTDTQYF. CDR3 in DNA: TGTGCCAGCTCATCGCTAAGGACAGATACGCAGTATTTT.

V and J are TRBV5-8 and TRBJ2-5; no clear D gene. CDR3 length: 15 residues. V lost 4 bases and J lost 5, with 18 bases in between. The V gene's germline CDR1 is SGHTS and CDR2 YDEGEE. Here the CDR3 DNA reads TGTGCCAGCAGCATCGGGCCGCATTTGCGGGAGACCCAGTACTTC. Its translation: CASSIGPHLRETQYF.

The J gene is TRBJ2-1, the V gene TRBV2; 8 bases fit TRBD2. Trimming at V came to 4 bases and at J to 10 bases, leaving 9 bases not matched to a gene. Germline loops: CDR1 SNHLY, CDR2 FYNNEI. This CDR3 is built from 14 residues. CDR3 loop: CASSVWASGWEQFF. The CDR3, as DNA: TGTGCCAGCAGTGTCTGGGCTAGCGGGTGGGAGCAGTTCTTC. Full variable domain (remainder filled in from reference TRBV2 and TRBJ2-1): EPEVTQTPSHQVTQMGQEVILRCVPISNHLYFYWYRQILGQKVEFLVSFYNNEISEKSEIFDDQFSVERPDGSNFTLKIRSTKLEDSAMYFCASSVWASGWEQFFGPGTRLTVL.

This sequence joins TRBV19 and TRBJ2-3, with 11 positions matching TRBD2. This CDR3 contains 16 residues. V trimming: 5 bases; J trimming: 4 bases; junction bases outside the gene matches: 8. Germline CDR1 LNHDA, CDR2 SQIVND (reference sequence). CDR3: CASSVVAGGPPDTQYF. CDR3 in DNA: TGTGCCAGTAGTGTTGTAGCGGGAGGGCCACCAGATACGCAGTATTTT.

About this clone itself: The junction differs from germline at one of its ends, possibly a read error. At the DNA level, this CDR3 is encoded by other sequences in the same sample as well. The chain uses TRBV18 and TRBJ2-3, with 7 bases fitting TRBD1. Germline V gene lookup returns CDR1 KGHSH and CDR2 LQKENI. The CDR3 extends over 16 amino acids. CDR3 nucleotide sequence: TGCGCCAGCTCACCTATATTAGGACAGGAAGGAAATACGCAGTATTTT. The encoded protein is CASSPILGQEGNTQYF.

This clone was seen once. The chain joins TRBV6-5 to TRBJ2-7; the match to TRBD1 covers 10 bases. Germline assignment: CDR1 MNHEY and CDR2 SVGAGI. The CDR3 loop spans 15 amino acids. J lost 2 bases, V lost 6 bases, and 7 bases had no gene match. CDR3 nucleotides: TGTGCCAGCAGCCCCCGGACAGGGGGAGCCTACGAGCAGTACTTC. Protein: CASSPRTGGAYEQYF.

V and J are TRBV6-5 and TRBJ1-5, with TRBD1 identical over 9 bases. After removal of 7 bases from V and 7 bases from J, the junction contained 8 bases not matched to a gene. The V gene's germline CDR1 is MNHEY and CDR2 SVGAGI. The length of the CDR3 is 14 residues. CDR3 sequence reads: CASTQTGGFQPQHF. Written as DNA, the CDR3 is TGTGCCAGCACTCAGACAGGGGGGTTCCAGCCCCAGCATTTT.

This clone was seen just once. V gene TRBV7-9 combines with J gene TRBJ1-1, with D perhaps matching TRBD1 (5 bases). The CDR3 spans 14 residues. Germline CDR1 is SEHNR and CDR2 is FQNEAQ (reference sequence). Trimming pared 1 base from V and 11 bases from J, leaving 17 bases between. CDR3 DNA sequence: TGTGCCAGCAGCTTAGGGTGGGACGCGGAGTATGCTTTCTTT. It encodes CASSLGWDAEYAFF.

The chain couples TRBV7-6 to TRBJ1-2; D may be TRBD1 (6 bases). V was clipped by 1 base and J by 1 base, with 13 bases between them. This CDR3 contains 16 residues. Germline CDR1 and CDR2: SGHVS and FNYEAQ. The CDR3 loop is CASSLGPGGLNYGYTF. CDR3 nucleotides: TGTGCCAGCAGCTTAGGCCCGGGGGGCCTTAACTATGGCTACACCTTC.

The gene calls are TRBV5-7 and TRBJ2-3, with 7 positions matching TRBD1. TRBV5-7 is filed as an ORF, its function uncertain. Trimming cost V 0 bases and J 1 base; bases outside gene matches: 5. The CDR3 loop spans 16 amino acids. CDR3 region: CASSLVGQVRTDTQYF. The CDR3 nucleotides are TGTGCCAGCAGCTTGGTAGGACAGGTCCGCACAGATACGCAGTATTTT.

CDR3 sequence: CASSPRGDSRYANQPQHF. The DNA for the CDR3 is TGTGCCAGCAGCCCCCGGGGGGACAGTCGATATGCAAATCAGCCCCAGCATTTT. The chain carries TRBV7-8 and TRBJ1-5; 7 bases fit TRBD1. CDR1 is SGHVS, CDR2 FQNEAQ, per germline. The CDR3 runs 18 residues. The V segment lost 5 bases and the J segment 4 bases; nucleotides outside the gene matches: 17.

This chain connects TRBV6-1 to TRBJ1-1, with D uncertain. The CDR3 sequence is 11 residues long. Germline CDR1 and CDR2: MNHNS and SASEGT. V was trimmed by 8 bases and J by 1 base, leaving 5 bases between them. The CDR3: CASPENTEAFF. The CDR3 DNA follows: TGTGCCAGCCCAGAGAACACTGAAGCTTTCTTT.

This CDR3 is CASATRGYTDEQYF. In DNA, the CDR3 is TGTGCCAGCGCGACTCGGGGCTACACGGACGAGCAGTACTTC. The chain links TRBV27 to TRBJ2-7; D assignment may be TRBD1 or TRBD2 (5 bases each). The CDR3 has 14 amino acids. The V gene lost 8 bases and the J gene lost 5 bases, with 19 bases spanning the gap. CDR1 MNHEY and CDR2 SMNVEV come from the germline V gene (reference sequence).

The gene calls are TRBV7-9 and TRBJ1-1; D ambiguous. V gave up 2 bases and J gave up 6 bases, with 4 bases separating them. Looked up from germline, CDR1 is SEHNR and CDR2 is FQNEAQ (reference sequence). The CDR3 length is 11 residues. The CDR3 nucleotides read TGTGCCAGCAGCTTATTCGCTGAAGCTTTCTTT. Translating gives CASSLFAEAFF.

The chain joins TRBV7-6 to TRBJ2-7; D may be TRBD2 (5 bases). V gave up 1 base and J gave up 7 bases, with 11 bases separating them. Germline values: CDR1 SGHVS, CDR2 FNYEAQ. The CDR3 sequence is 13 residues long. In DNA form, the CDR3 reads TGTGCCAGCAGCTTAGGGCGAGGAGGTGAGCAGTACTTC. Translating it yields CASSLGRGGEQYF.

In DNA form, the CDR3 reads TGTGCCACCAGCAGAGACCCAGGGGCGAACACTGAAGCTTTCTTT. Its translation is CATSRDPGANTEAFF. The chain uses TRBV15 and TRBJ1-1; maybe TRBD1 (6 bases). CDR1 LNHNV and CDR2 YYDKDF come from the germline V gene (reference sequence). The CDR3 has 15 residues. V was cut by 0 bases and J by 1 base, with 9 bases left in between.

A single count supports this clone. At the DNA level, this CDR3 is encoded by other sequences in the same sample as well. The chain links TRBV27 to TRBJ1-4, with unresolved D. The germline CDR1 and CDR2 sequences are MNHEY and SMNVEV (reference sequence). The germline V and J ends were trimmed by 5 bases and 8 bases, with 18 bases remaining between them. This CDR3 is 15 amino acids long. This chain's CDR3 is CASSPLLRSEEKLFF. The DNA of the CDR3 is TGTGCCAGCAGTCCACTGCTCCGGTCCGAGGAAAAACTGTTTTTT.

The rearrangement uses TRBV4-3 and TRBJ2-2; possible D gene TRBD2, 6 bases. V was pared by 1 base and J by 2 bases, with 14 bases between. Germline lookup yields CDR1 LGHNA and CDR2 YSLEER. The CDR3 is made up of 17 amino acids. The CDR3 region is CASSQAAGGTNTGELFF. The DNA for the CDR3 is TGCGCCAGCAGCCAAGCCGCGGGCGGGACTAACACCGGGGAGCTGTTTTTT.

The V and J genes are TRBV10-1 and TRBJ2-2; 9 nucleotides agree with TRBD2. J was trimmed by 1 base and V by 3 bases; bases with no gene match: 0. Per germline, CDR1 WNHNN and CDR2 SYGVQD (reference sequence). The CDR3 contains 15 residues. The DNA of the CDR3 is TGCGCCAGCAGTGATAGCGGGGGGAACACCGGGGAGCTGTTTTTT. Translating gives CASSDSGGNTGELFF.

This clone ranks as medium-sized. The chain combines TRBV7-9 with TRBJ2-7; tentatively, D is TRBD2 (7 bases). Trimming removed 5 bases at V and 7 bases at J, with 9 bases between. CDR1 and CDR2 from the germline V gene are SEHNR and FQNEAQ (reference sequence). The CDR3 extends over 11 amino acids. In nucleotides, the CDR3 is TGTGCCAGCAGCGAGGGGGGGGAGCAGTACTTC. Amino acids: CASSEGGEQYF.

The genes are TRBV5-1 and TRBJ1-2; possibly TRBD1 for D (5 bases). Between the trimmed V and J ends, which lost 3 bases and 0 bases, there was a span of 15 bases. CDR3 length: 16 residues. The germline V gene encodes CDR1 SGHRS and CDR2 YFSETQ. The CDR3, as DNA: TGCGCCAGCAGCTCTTACGGGACGCCAGCTAACTATGGCTACACCTTC. Its translation: CASSSYGTPANYGYTF.

The chain uses TRBV5-1 and TRBJ1-1, with 7 bases matching TRBD1. J lost 1 base, V lost 4 bases, and 4 bases had no gene match. The germline CDR1 and CDR2 sequences are SGHRS and YFSETQ. This CDR3 contains 14 residues. The CDR3 DNA reads as TGCGCCAGCAGCGCGGGACAGACGAACACTGAAGCTTTCTTT. Amino acids: CASSAGQTNTEAFF.